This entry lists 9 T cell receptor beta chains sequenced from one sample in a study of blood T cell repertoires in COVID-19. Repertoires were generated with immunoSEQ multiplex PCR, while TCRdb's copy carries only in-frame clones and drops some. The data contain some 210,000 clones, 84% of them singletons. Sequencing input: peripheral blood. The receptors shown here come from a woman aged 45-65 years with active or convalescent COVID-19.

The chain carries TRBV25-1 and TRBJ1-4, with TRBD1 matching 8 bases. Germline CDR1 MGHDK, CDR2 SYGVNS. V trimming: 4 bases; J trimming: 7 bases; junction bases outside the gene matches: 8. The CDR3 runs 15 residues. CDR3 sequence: CASSADRGIGEKLFF. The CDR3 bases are TGTGCCAGCAGTGCTGACAGGGGAATTGGTGAAAAACTGTTTTTT.

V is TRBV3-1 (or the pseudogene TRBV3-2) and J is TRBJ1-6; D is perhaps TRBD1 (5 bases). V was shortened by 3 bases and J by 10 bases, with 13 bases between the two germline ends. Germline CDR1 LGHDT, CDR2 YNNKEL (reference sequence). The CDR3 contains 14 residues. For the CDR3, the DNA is TGTGCCAGCAGCCAGGGCAGGGACTACTCACCCCTCCACTTT. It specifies CASSQGRDYSPLHF.

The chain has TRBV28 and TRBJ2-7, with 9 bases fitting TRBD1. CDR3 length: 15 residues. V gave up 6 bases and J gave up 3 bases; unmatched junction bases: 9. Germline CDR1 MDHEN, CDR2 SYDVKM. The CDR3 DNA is TGTGCCAGCAGCGTTCCGGGACAGGGAAACTACGAGCAGTACTTC. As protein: CASSVPGQGNYEQYF.

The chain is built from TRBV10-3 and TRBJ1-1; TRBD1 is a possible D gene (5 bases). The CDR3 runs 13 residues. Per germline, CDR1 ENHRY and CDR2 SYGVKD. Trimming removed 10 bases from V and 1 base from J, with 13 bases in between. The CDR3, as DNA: TGTGCCACAGCAATACAGGAGAACACTGAAGCTTTCTTT. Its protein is CATAIQENTEAFF.

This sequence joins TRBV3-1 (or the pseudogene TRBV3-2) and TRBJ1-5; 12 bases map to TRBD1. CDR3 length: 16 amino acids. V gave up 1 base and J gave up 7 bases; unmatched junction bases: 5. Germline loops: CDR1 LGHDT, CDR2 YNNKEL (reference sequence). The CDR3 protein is CASSQGGTGGGQPQHF. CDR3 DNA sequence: TGTGCCAGCAGCCAAGGGGGGACAGGGGGCGGACAGCCCCAGCATTTT.

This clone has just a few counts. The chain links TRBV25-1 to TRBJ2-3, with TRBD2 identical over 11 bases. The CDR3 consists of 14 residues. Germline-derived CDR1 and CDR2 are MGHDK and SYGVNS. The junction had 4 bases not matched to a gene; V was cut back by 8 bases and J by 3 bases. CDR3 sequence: CASAASGGTDTQYF. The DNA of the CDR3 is TGTGCCAGCGCCGCTAGCGGGGGGACAGATACGCAGTATTTT.

DNA for the CDR3: TGTGCCAGCAGCAATGCCTTACGGGGGGTGGAAAGCAATCAGCCCCAGCATTTT. Translating gives CASSNALRGVESNQPQHF. The rearrangement links TRBV21-1 to TRBJ1-5. TRBV21-1 is flagged as a pseudogene. This CDR3 comprises 18 residues.

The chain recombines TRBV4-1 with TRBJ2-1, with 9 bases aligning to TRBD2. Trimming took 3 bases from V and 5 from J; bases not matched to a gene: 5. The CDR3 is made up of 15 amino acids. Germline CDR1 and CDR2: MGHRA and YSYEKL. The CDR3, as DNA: TGCGCCAGCAGCCATATAGCGGGGGCCAACAATGAGCAGTTCTTC. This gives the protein CASSHIAGANNEQFF.

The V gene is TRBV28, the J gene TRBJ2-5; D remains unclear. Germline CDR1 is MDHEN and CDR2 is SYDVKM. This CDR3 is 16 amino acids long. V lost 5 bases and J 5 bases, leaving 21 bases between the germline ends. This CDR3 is CASSLPFGHPRETQYF. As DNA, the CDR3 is TGTGCCAGCAGTCTTCCCTTTGGGCACCCCCGGGAGACCCAGTACTTC.